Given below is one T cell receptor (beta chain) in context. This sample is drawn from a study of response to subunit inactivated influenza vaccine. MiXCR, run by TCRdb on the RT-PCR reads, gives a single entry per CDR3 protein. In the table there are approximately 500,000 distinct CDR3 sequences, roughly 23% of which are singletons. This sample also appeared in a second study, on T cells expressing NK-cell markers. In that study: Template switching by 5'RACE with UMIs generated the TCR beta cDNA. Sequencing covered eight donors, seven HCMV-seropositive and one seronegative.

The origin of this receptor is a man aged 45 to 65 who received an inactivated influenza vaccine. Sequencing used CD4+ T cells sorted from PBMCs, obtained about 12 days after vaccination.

The CDR3 coding sequence is TGCAGTGCTAGTGACGGGAGGGCACCTACTGAGCAGTTCTTC. This translates into CSASDGRAPTEQFF. The chain employs TRBV20-1 and TRBJ2-1; 8 bases line up with TRBD2. The ends lost 3 bases at V and 9 bases at J; junction bases unmatched: 10. The germline CDR1 and CDR2 sequences are DFQATT and SNEGSKA (reference sequence). The CDR3 runs 14 residues.